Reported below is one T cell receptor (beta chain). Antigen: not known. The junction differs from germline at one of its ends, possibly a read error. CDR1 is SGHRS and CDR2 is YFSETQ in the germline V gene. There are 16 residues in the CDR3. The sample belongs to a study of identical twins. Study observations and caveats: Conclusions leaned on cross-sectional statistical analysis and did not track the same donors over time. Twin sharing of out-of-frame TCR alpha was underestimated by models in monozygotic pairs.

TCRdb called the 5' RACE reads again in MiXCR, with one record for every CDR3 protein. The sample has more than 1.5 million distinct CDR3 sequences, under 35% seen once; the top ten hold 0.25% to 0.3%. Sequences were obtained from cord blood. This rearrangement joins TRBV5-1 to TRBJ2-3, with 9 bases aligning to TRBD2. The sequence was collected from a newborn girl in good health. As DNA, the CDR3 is TGCGCCAGCAGCTTGGACCTAGCGGGGCCCGTGGGTACGCGGTATTTT. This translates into CASSLDLAGPVGTRYF.